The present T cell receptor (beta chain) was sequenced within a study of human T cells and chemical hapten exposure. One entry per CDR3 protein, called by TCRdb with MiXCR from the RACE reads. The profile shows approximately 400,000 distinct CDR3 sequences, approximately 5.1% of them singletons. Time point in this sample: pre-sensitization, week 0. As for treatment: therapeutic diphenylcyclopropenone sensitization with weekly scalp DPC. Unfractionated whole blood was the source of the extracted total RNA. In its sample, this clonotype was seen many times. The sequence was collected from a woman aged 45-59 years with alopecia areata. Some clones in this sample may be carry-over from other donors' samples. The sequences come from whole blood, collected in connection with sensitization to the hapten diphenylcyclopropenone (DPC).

The CDR3: CASSPSGTGTYEQYF. The CDR3 DNA reads as TGCGCCAGCAGTCCTTCGGGGACAGGGACCTACGAGCAGTACTTC. The chain carries TRBV10-1 and TRBJ2-7, with 9 bases aligning to TRBD1. The CDR3 consists of 15 residues. V was pared by 5 bases and J by 2 bases, with 7 bases of the junction left unmatched. Germline CDR1 is WNHNN and CDR2 is SYGVQD (reference sequence).